This paragraph covers one T cell receptor beta chain sequence. Adults between about 18 and 95 years of age took part from fewer than 30 US areas. Allocation to cohorts depended on clinical history reported by the participants. Individuals in the exposed group had encountered a COVID-19 case within 2 weeks preceding study entry. This specimen belongs to a study of blood T cell repertoires in COVID-19. Per the authors' pipeline: Counts of nucleated cells, estimated from reference gene primer amplification, were obtained. Generated by immunoSEQ multiplex PCR, the TCRdb table keeps only in-frame clones and is missing some. The DNA gave D and trimming, while V, J and clone size come from that table. This table has 200,000 or so clones, over 70% appearing once. The sequenced sample was PBMCs or T cells enriched from blood (not recorded which). The receptor was isolated from a woman in her thirties who had been exposed to COVID-19.

CDR3 protein: CASSPPTGATGHYGYTF. For the CDR3, the DNA is TGTGCCAGCTCACCTCCGACAGGGGCGACAGGGCACTATGGCTACACCTTC. The J gene is TRBJ1-2, the V gene TRBV18, with TRBD1 matching 8 bases. V gave up 3 bases and J gave up 3 bases; unmatched junction bases: 12. The CDR3 sequence is 17 residues long. CDR1 and CDR2 from the germline V gene are KGHSH and LQKENI.